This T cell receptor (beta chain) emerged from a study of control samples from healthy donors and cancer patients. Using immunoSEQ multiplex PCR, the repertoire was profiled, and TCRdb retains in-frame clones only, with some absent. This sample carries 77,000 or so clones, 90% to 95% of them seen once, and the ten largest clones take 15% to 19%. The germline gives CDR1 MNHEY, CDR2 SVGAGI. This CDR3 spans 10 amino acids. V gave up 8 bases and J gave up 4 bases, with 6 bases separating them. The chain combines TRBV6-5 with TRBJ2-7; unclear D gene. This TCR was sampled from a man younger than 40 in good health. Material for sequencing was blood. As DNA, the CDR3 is TGTGCCAGCGATGGTTACGAGCAGTACTTC. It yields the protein CASDGYEQYF.